A single sample is the source of the 9 T cell receptor beta chains below, sequenced in a study of T cell responses to AZD1222 COVID-19 vaccine. TCRdb's table, derived via immunoSEQ multiplex PCR, lists solely in-frame clones and lacks some. Of around 150,000 clones listed, roughly 89% were seen once; the top ten hold roughly 5%. The sequenced sample was peripheral blood, obtained on day 0 of AZD1222 vaccination. These receptors all stem from an adult in good health.

This clone came up once. V and J are TRBV5-1 and TRBJ2-7; TRBD2 matches at 10 bases. The CDR3 is 16 amino acids. V dropped 3 bases and J dropped 1; count of bases not matched to a gene: 7. CDR1 is SGHRS and CDR2 is YFSETQ in the germline V gene. CDR3 coding DNA: TGCGCCAGCAGCTCAACCCTAGCGGGAGTTTCCTACGAGCAGTACTTC. Protein sequence: CASSSTLAGVSYEQYF.

The rearrangement joins TRBV14 to TRBJ1-2; D is unresolved. Per germline, CDR1 SGHDN and CDR2 FVKESK. The V end was cut by 1 base, the J end by 1 base, with 7 bases between. CDR3 length: 14 residues. CDR3: CASSQGSVNYGYTF. For the CDR3, the DNA is TGTGCCAGCAGCCAAGGGTCGGTTAACTATGGCTACACCTTC.

The chain employs TRBV19 and TRBJ1-2, with 7 bases matching TRBD1. The CDR3 has 12 amino acids. From germline, CDR1 is LNHDA and CDR2 SQIVND (reference sequence). Trimming at V came to 6 bases and at J to 7 bases, leaving 5 bases not matched to a gene. The CDR3 is CASSPGQFGYTF. The CDR3, as DNA: TGTGCCAGTAGCCCGGGACAGTTTGGCTACACCTTC.

The CDR3: CASSSTSDNEQFF. CDR3 in DNA: TGTGCCAGCAGCTCGACTAGCGACAATGAGCAGTTCTTC. This sequence joins TRBV5-6 and TRBJ2-1; 8 bases agree with TRBD2. Losses at the gene ends were 3 bases for V and 5 bases for J; bases not matched to a gene: 1. Germline values: CDR1 SGHDT, CDR2 YYEEEE. This CDR3 is built from 13 residues.

This sequence joins TRBV13 and TRBJ1-1; D is uncertain. CDR1 PRHDT and CDR2 FYEKMQ come from the germline V gene (reference sequence). Trimming shortened V by 2 bases and J by 0 bases, and 7 bases separated the two germline ends. The CDR3 is 14 amino acids. The CDR3 sequence is CASSLLQMNTEAFF. The CDR3 nucleotides read TGTGCCAGCAGCTTACTACAGATGAACACTGAAGCTTTCTTT.

The CDR3 spells CASSQAGLEDGQFF. The CDR3 bases are TGCGCCAGCAGCCAAGCTGGACTAGAGGATGGGCAGTTCTTC. V usage is TRBV4-1 and J usage is TRBJ2-1, with 7 bases that match TRBD2. The V gene end was trimmed by 1 base and the J gene end by 12 bases; junction bases not matched to a gene: 9. The germline V gene has CDR1 MGHRA and CDR2 YSYEKL. The CDR3 covers 14 residues.

This clone is classed as medium-sized. V and J are TRBV6-5 and TRBJ1-1; D perhaps matches TRBD1 (5 bases). Trimming took 2 bases from V and 2 from J, leaving 9 bases between them. Germline CDR1 and CDR2: MNHEY and SVGAGI. The CDR3 contains 14 residues. The CDR3 nucleotides are TGTGCCAGCAGTTACCCAGGGAGCAACACTGAAGCTTTCTTT. This sequence encodes CASSYPGSNTEAFF.

In its sample, this clone was seen once. The genes are TRBV9 and TRBJ1-1; tentative D call: TRBD1 (5 bases). The CDR3 is 10 amino acids. Germline V lookup: CDR1 SGDLS, CDR2 YYNGEE. V was trimmed by 5 bases and J by 8 bases, leaving 7 bases between them. CDR3 sequence reads: CASRRGEAFF. CDR3 nucleotides: TGTGCCAGCAGGCGGGGGGAAGCTTTCTTT.

The chain links TRBV12-3 or TRBV12-4 to TRBJ1-2; the match to TRBD1 covers 7 bases. This CDR3 region has 12 residues. After removal of 8 bases from V and 8 bases from J, the junction contained 8 bases not matched to a gene. Written as DNA, the CDR3 is TGTGCCAGCTGCAGGGGGTCTGGCGGCTACACCTTC. This encodes CASCRGSGGYTF.